Listed below are T cell receptor beta chains from one sample, sequenced in a study of blood T cell repertoires in COVID-19. Sequenced by immunoSEQ multiplex PCR; TCRdb stores in-frame clones only, minus some. This table has over 200,000 clones, roughly 88% appearing once. The specimen sequenced was peripheral blood. The receptors originated from a man aged 30-40 years who had recovered from COVID-19. Each CDR3 is given with its conserved first and last residue. D genes are given only for firm matches. Not every row has a clone size; where given, it reads once, few, many or a size class.

V	size	J	D	DNA	CDR3
TRBV2	NA	TRBJ1-2	NA	TGTGCCAGCAGTGAAGTCTTTCCTGAGGAGAATGGCTACACCTTC	CASSEVFPEENGYTF
TRBV2	many	TRBJ2-7	NA	TGTGCCAGCAGTGAACAGGGTTCCTACGAGCAGTACTTC	CASSEQGSYEQYF
TRBV5-6	NA	TRBJ1-1	NA	TGTGCCAGCAGCTCAGGGGTGAGGACTGAAGCTTTCTTT	CASSSGVRTEAFF
TRBV10-1	NA	TRBJ2-1	NA	TGCGCCAGCAGTGAACAGACCTCCTACAATGAGCAGTTCTTC	CASSEQTSYNEQFF
TRBV2	NA	TRBJ2-7	TRBD2	TGTGCCAGCAGTCCCCGACTAGCGGGTACCTACGAGCAGTACTTC	CASSPRLAGTYEQYF
TRBV29-1	NA	TRBJ2-3	TRBD1	TGCAGCGCAAAGGGGCAGGGGGATGTAGGGACAGATACGCAGTATTTT	CSAKGQGDVGTDTQYF
TRBV3-1/TRBV3-2	NA	TRBJ1-1	NA	TGTGCCAGCAGCCAAGATCTGGACAAAATGAACACTGAAGCTTTCTTT	CASSQDLDKMNTEAFF
TRBV11-2	NA	TRBJ2-3	NA	TGTGCCAGCAGCGATCGGGGTGGGACAGATACGCAGTATTTT	CASSDRGGTDTQYF
TRBV6-4	few	TRBJ1-1	NA	TGTGCCAGCAGTTTGCGGGGGGGCCTCACTGAAGCTTTCTTT	CASSLRGGLTEAFF
TRBV9	NA	TRBJ2-1	TRBD1	TGTGCCAGCAGCGGACAGGGGGCGCGGAATGAGCAGTTCTTC	CASSGQGARNEQFF
TRBV7-6	NA	TRBJ1-6	TRBD1	TGTGCCAGCAGGGAGTGGACAGGGAGGAATAATTCACCCCTCCACTTT	CASREWTGRNNSPLHF
TRBV27	NA	TRBJ2-7	NA	TGTGCCAGCAGTTCCCCGCAGGGTGGGCACTCCTACGAGCAGTACTTC	CASSSPQGGHSYEQYF
TRBV7-4	NA	TRBJ2-3	NA	TGTGCCAGCAGCCCCAGGGGGCGGGGGAGCACAGATACGCAGTATTTT	CASSPRGRGSTDTQYF
TRBV9	NA	TRBJ1-1	NA	TGTGCCAGCAGCGTATTAGGAGGTACTGAAGCTTTCTTT	CASSVLGGTEAFF
TRBV7-8	NA	TRBJ1-1	NA	TGTGCCAGCAGCTTACCTCGGGGGGGAAACACTGAAGCTTTCTTT	CASSLPRGGNTEAFF
TRBV7-9	NA	TRBJ2-5	NA	TGTGCCAGCAGCCCAGGGACTCCCGGGCCAGAGACCCAGTACTTC	CASSPGTPGPETQYF
TRBV4-1	NA	TRBJ1-2	NA	TGCGCCAGCAGCCAAGATCAGTCTAACTATGGCTACACCTTC	CASSQDQSNYGYTF
TRBV19	NA	TRBJ1-6	NA	TGTGCCAGTAGTATTGTTTCGAATTCACCCCTCCACTTT	CASSIVSNSPLHF
TRBV3-1/TRBV3-2	NA	TRBJ1-5	NA	TGTGCCAGCAGCCAATGGCAGAGCAATCAGCCCCAGCATTTT	CASSQWQSNQPQHF
TRBV19	NA	TRBJ1-5	NA	TGTGCCAGTAGTATAGCCACGGGGGGGCGTAATCAGCCCCAGCATTTT	CASSIATGGRNQPQHF
TRBV5-4	NA	TRBJ2-1	TRBD1	TGTGCCAGCAGCCCCAACAGGGGTGAGCAGTTCTTC	CASSPNRGEQFF
TRBV6-5	NA	TRBJ2-3	TRBD1	TGTGCCAGCAAAGGACAGGGGGCGGATACGCAGTATTTT	CASKGQGADTQYF
TRBV7-8	NA	TRBJ2-3	NA	TGTGCCAGCAGCCTCGGACACCCTAGCACAGATACGCAGTATTTT	CASSLGHPSTDTQYF
TRBV18	NA	TRBJ2-3	NA	TGTGCCAGCTCCCCATCGCGTTCAGATACGCAGTATTTT	CASSPSRSDTQYF
TRBV4-1	NA	TRBJ1-5	NA	TGCGCCAGCAGCCAGGGCGATCGGGGGGCTCAGCCCCAGCATTTT	CASSQGDRGAQPQHF
TRBV15	once	TRBJ2-3	NA	TGTGCCACCAGCCTAGGAGTGGCGAGTGGAGATACGCAGTATTTT	CATSLGVASGDTQYF
TRBV2	NA	TRBJ1-2	NA	TGTGCCAGCTCGCGACAGGTCTCTAGCTATGGCTACACCTTC	CASSRQVSSYGYTF
TRBV18	NA	TRBJ2-7	NA	TGTGCCAGCTCCCCGTCTGCAGGGGAAACCTACGAGCAGTACTTC	CASSPSAGETYEQYF
TRBV11-2	NA	TRBJ1-2	NA	TGTGCCAGCAGCTTAGCGGGGGGCGTATCGGGAGGCTACACCTTC	CASSLAGGVSGGYTF
TRBV6-5	NA	TRBJ1-1	NA	TGTGCCAGCAGTTACAGGGCAGGGACATTGAACACTGAAGCTTTCTTT	CASSYRAGTLNTEAFF
TRBV27	NA	TRBJ2-7	TRBD2	TGTGCCAGCAGTTTATGGGGGGGAAGCGGCTGGGGTGCCTACGAGCAGTACTTC	CASSLWGGSGWGAYEQYF
TRBV5-4	once	TRBJ2-1	NA	TGTGCCAGCATCTCGCCGTGGCATGAGCAGTTCTTC	CASISPWHEQFF
TRBV4-1	few	TRBJ2-7	NA	TGCGCCAGCAGCCAAACGGACAGCCCCCTCTACGAGCAGTACTTC	CASSQTDSPLYEQYF
TRBV30	NA	TRBJ2-2	NA	TGTGCCTGGAGCATAGGCCAGGACACCGGGGAGCTGTTTTTT	CAWSIGQDTGELFF
TRBV5-4	NA	TRBJ2-1	TRBD1	TGTGCCAGCAGCTTGTTGGGGACAGGGGGCTACAATGAGCAGTTCTTC	CASSLLGTGGYNEQFF
TRBV11-2	NA	TRBJ1-3	NA	TGTGCCAGCAGCTCGGGGTTTGTGGGCGCCCTTGGAAACACCATATATTTT	CASSSGFVGALGNTIYF
TRBV6-4	NA	TRBJ1-2	NA	TGTGCCAGCAGGCCGCCCGGGGGGGAAGCCGGCTACACCTTC	CASRPPGGEAGYTF
TRBV29-1	NA	TRBJ1-1	NA	TGCAGCGTTGCCGCCCGGGGAGGGACTGAAGCTTTCTTT	CSVAARGGTEAFF
TRBV5-1	NA	TRBJ1-6	TRBD1	TGCGCCAGCAGCTTTGACAGGGGTGGTTCACCCCTCCACTTT	CASSFDRGGSPLHF
TRBV4-2	NA	TRBJ2-7	TRBD1	TGTGCCAGCAGCCAAGGGGGACAGCACGAGCAGTACTTC	CASSQGGQHEQYF
TRBV4-3	once	TRBJ2-1	NA	TGCGCCAGCAGCCCGGGACTGTCAAATGAGCAGTTCTTC	CASSPGLSNEQFF
TRBV14	NA	TRBJ2-3	NA	TGTGCCAGCAGCCGCTTTCAAGCTACAGATACGCAGTATTTT	CASSRFQATDTQYF
TRBV4-1	NA	TRBJ2-5	NA	TGCGCCAGCAGCCTTACGTACGGGGTGTTCCAAGAGACCCAGTACTTC	CASSLTYGVFQETQYF
TRBV6-7	NA	TRBJ1-1	TRBD1	TGTGCCAGCAGTCTCTCCATTCGCAGGGGGCGATTAAACACTGAAGCTTTCTTT	CASSLSIRRGRLNTEAFF
TRBV4-3	few	TRBJ2-2	NA	TGCGCCAGCAGCCAAGAACCGAGCACCGGGGAGCTGTTTTTT	CASSQEPSTGELFF
TRBV7-2	NA	TRBJ1-2	NA	TGTGCCAGCAGCCCAGAACAGGCCAACGGTATTTATGGCTACACCTTC	CASSPEQANGIYGYTF
TRBV6-5	NA	TRBJ2-5	TRBD2	TGTGCCAGCCGCACAGCGGGGGAATTTGCTGGGACCCAGTACTTC	CASRTAGEFAGTQYF
TRBV2	NA	TRBJ2-7	TRBD1	TGTGCCAGCAGGCGGGACAGGGTGACCTACGAGCAGTACTTC	CASRRDRVTYEQYF
TRBV18	NA	TRBJ1-3	NA	TGTGCCAGCTCTCAAAACAGGGCGTCTGGAAACACCATATATTTT	CASSQNRASGNTIYF
TRBV7-8	few	TRBJ1-1	TRBD1	TGTGCCAGCAGCCACGGGACAGGGGCTAACACTGAAGCTTTCTTT	CASSHGTGANTEAFF
TRBV5-1	NA	TRBJ2-2	TRBD1	TGCGCCAGCAGCGGAAGGACAGGGGCTTTAACCGGGGAGCTGTTTTTT	CASSGRTGALTGELFF
TRBV6-6	NA	TRBJ2-2	NA	TGTGCCAGCGAACTTACCGGGGAGCTGTTTTTT	CASELTGELFF
TRBV7-9	NA	TRBJ1-1	NA	TGTGCCAGCAGCTTAGCAAGTTCCCCAGGGCTGCGCACTGAAGCTTTCTTT	CASSLASSPGLRTEAFF
TRBV5-4	NA	TRBJ2-3	TRBD1	TGTGCCAGCAGCGACTTAGACAGGGCTAGCACAGATACGCAGTATTTT	CASSDLDRASTDTQYF
TRBV12-3/TRBV12-4	NA	TRBJ1-2	NA	TGTGCCAGCAGCACGGGGCCTCTCCGGGAGTACACCTTC	CASSTGPLREYTF
TRBV21-1	NA	TRBJ1-6	NA	TGTGCCAGTGCCCGGGGGTGGTATAATTCACCCCTCCACTTT	CASARGWYNSPLHF
TRBV3-1/TRBV3-2	NA	TRBJ1-1	NA	TGTGCCAGCAGCCAGAGAAGGACAGTTCAAGGTGAAGCTTTCTTT	CASSQRRTVQGEAFF
TRBV5-4	NA	TRBJ1-3	NA	TGTGCCAGCAGCTTGGCCCTGGGGGGGGCTGGAAACACCATATATTTT	CASSLALGGAGNTIYF
TRBV9	NA	TRBJ1-6	TRBD1	TGTGCCAGCAGCCCCCAGACAGGGCGGACACCCCTCCACTTT	CASSPQTGRTPLHF